This record concerns one T cell receptor beta chain sequence. What it binds is unknown. The PCR ran on 60 Vbeta and 13 Jbeta primers. The assay was immunoSEQ multiplex PCR, and TCRdb's table has in-frame clones only and misses some. This table holds some 72,000 clones. This entry belongs to a study of cytomegalovirus exposure and HLA in healthy donors. Findings and caveats of the study: An analysis was carried out later, and it reportedly showed fewer N-insertions in an Asian-associated ancestry cluster than the approximately 670-donor mean.

The sequence was obtained from a man aged 35 to 55 in good health and CMV-seronegative. The sequenced sample was PBMCs.

DNA of the CDR3: TGTGCCAGCAGCTATTCTCAGGCCGGGGAGCTGTTTTTT. Encoded protein: CASSYSQAGELFF. V usage is TRBV5-4 and J usage is TRBJ2-2; no clear D gene. This CDR3 has 13 amino acids. Deletions cut 3 bases from V and 6 bases from J, with 9 bases between. Germline V gene lookup returns CDR1 SGHNT and CDR2 YYREEE (reference sequence). Supplemented by reference TRBV5-4 and TRBJ2-2, the full variable domain reads ETGVTQSPTHLIKTRGQQVTLRCSSQSGHNTVSWYQQALGQGPQFIFQYYREEENGRGNFPPRFSGLQFPNYSSELNVNALELDDSALYLCASSYSQAGELFFGEGSRLTVL.